Following are 27 T cell receptor beta chains from one sample sequenced in a study of T cells in Graves' hyperthyroidism and ophthalmopathy. Using RNA transcripts as the source, TCR beta CDR3 regions were amplified. The study used the HTBI primer set for a first-round RT-PCR of the TCR CDR3. TCRdb called the multiplex PCR reads again in MiXCR, with one record for every CDR3 protein. The sample has under 450,000 distinct CDR3 sequences; approximately 17% are singletons. Sequenced material: blood. The origin of the receptors is a woman between 25 and 40 years old with Graves' hyperthyroidism that later progressed to Graves' ophthalmopathy.

The table lists this clonotype with many counts. The rearrangement joins TRBV5-1 to TRBJ1-2; D unclear. This CDR3 has 15 residues. The V end lost 5 bases, the J end lost 0 bases, and 14 bases lay between the germline ends. From germline, CDR1 is SGHRS and CDR2 YFSETQ. This CDR3 is CASSPTALANYGYTF. The CDR3, as DNA: TGCGCCAGCAGTCCGACGGCCCTAGCTAACTATGGCTACACCTTC.

Many counts were recorded for this clonotype. The chain joins TRBV2 to TRBJ1-1, with D possibly TRBD1 on 5 matching bases. V lost 2 bases and J 5 bases, leaving 15 bases between the germline ends. Germline V CDR1 and CDR2: SNHLY, FYNNEI. The CDR3 has 15 amino acids. CDR3: CASSERLWGGTEAFF. In nucleotides, the CDR3 is TGTGCCAGCAGTGAACGGTTGTGGGGGGGGACTGAAGCTTTCTTT.

The chain recombines TRBV4-1 with TRBJ2-2, with 7 bases lining up with TRBD2. The CDR3 is 16 residues long. The J segment lost 5 bases and the V segment lost 1 base, leaving 7 bases of the junction unmatched. Germline V lookup: CDR1 MGHRA, CDR2 YSYEKL. CDR3 sequence (DNA): TGCGCCAGCAGCCAAGGGCGGCAGGGAGGGACCGGGGAGCTGTTTTTT. This gives the protein CASSQGRQGGTGELFF.

In its sample, this clonotype was seen many times. J is TRBJ1-2 and V is TRBV2; weak D call: TRBD1 (5 bases). V was cut by 3 bases and J by 5 bases, with 22 bases left in between. From germline, CDR1 is SNHLY and CDR2 FYNNEI. The CDR3 has 17 residues. The CDR3 nucleotides read TGTGCCAGCAGTGATTGGGGTGACAGTATCGTTAATTATGGCTACACCTTC. Amino acids: CASSDWGDSIVNYGYTF.

Ten or more counts support this clonotype. The CDR3 reads CASSEQMNTGELFF. In DNA, the CDR3 is TGTGCCAGCAGTGAACAGATGAACACCGGGGAGCTGTTTTTT. J is TRBJ2-2 and V is TRBV2, with D hard to call. The CDR3 covers 14 residues. Trimming removed 2 bases at V and 1 base at J, with 5 bases between. From germline, CDR1 is SNHLY and CDR2 FYNNEI.

The CDR3 DNA sequence: TGTGCCAGCAGCTTATCCGCAGGGGGCGATACAGATACGCAGTATTTT. This translates into CASSLSAGGDTDTQYF. V is TRBV7-2 and J is TRBJ2-3; 8 bases line up with TRBD1. The CDR3 is 16 residues long. V was pared by 2 bases and J by 3 bases, with 7 bases of the junction left unmatched. In germline, CDR1 is SGHTA, CDR2 FQGNSA.

This clonotype was counted at least ten times. J is TRBJ2-7 and V is TRBV6-1; unclear D gene. CDR1 and CDR2 (germline): MNHNS, SASEGT. Trimming removed 2 bases at V and 3 bases at J, with 8 bases between. The CDR3 covers 13 residues. The CDR3 here is CASSEIPYYEQYF. CDR3 nucleotide sequence: TGTGCCAGCAGTGAAATCCCCTACTACGAGCAGTACTTC.

This clonotype was seen at least ten times. The rearrangement joins TRBV7-9 to TRBJ1-4, with D possibly TRBD1 on 6 matching bases. Germline loops: CDR1 SEHNR, CDR2 FQNEAQ (reference sequence). CDR3 size: 16 residues. Trimming pared 5 bases from V and 6 bases from J, leaving 19 bases between. CDR3 sequence reads: CASSLAIQGRDEKLFF. The CDR3 region has the DNA TGTGCCAGCAGCCTCGCCATACAGGGAAGGGATGAAAAACTGTTTTTT.

This clonotype has a count of ten or more. CDR3 nucleotides: TGCGCCAGCAGGCACTCGGCCTACGAGCAGTACTTC. Residues: CASRHSAYEQYF. The V and J genes are TRBV10-2 and TRBJ2-7; D gene ambiguous. The germline V gene has CDR1 WSHSY and CDR2 SAAADI. This CDR3 is built from 12 residues. V was trimmed by 6 bases and J by 2 bases, leaving 8 bases between them.

The rearrangement links TRBV5-5 to TRBJ2-3; no reliable D call. Trimming took off 4 bases at V and 4 bases at J, with 10 bases between the two ends. The CDR3 is 13 amino acids. The V gene's germline CDR1 is SGHKS and CDR2 YYEKEE (reference sequence). CDR3: CASSHYSPDTQYF. The CDR3 DNA follows: TGTGCCAGCAGCCATTACAGTCCAGATACGCAGTATTTT. The whole variable domain, remainder taken from reference TRBV5-5 and TRBJ2-3, is DAGVTQSPTHLIKTRGQQVTLRCSPISGHKSVSWYQQVLGQGPQFIFQYYEKEERGRGNFPDRFSARQFPNYSSELNVNALLLGDSALYLCASSHYSPDTQYFGPGTRLTVL.

The genes are TRBV3-1 and TRBJ2-1, with 11 bases matching TRBD2. Germline-derived CDR1 and CDR2 are LGHDT and YNNKEL (reference sequence). Trimming at V came to 0 bases and at J to 0 bases, leaving 7 bases not matched to a gene. The CDR3 runs 19 residues. The CDR3 sequence: CASSQELAGATSSYNEQFF. CDR3 nucleotides: TGTGCCAGCAGCCAAGAACTAGCGGGGGCCACCAGCTCCTACAATGAGCAGTTCTTC.

This clonotype was recorded many times. The rearrangement joins TRBV28 to TRBJ1-4; 7 bases match TRBD1. CDR3 size: 17 residues. Germline assignment: CDR1 MDHEN and CDR2 SYDVKM. V trimming: 4 bases; J trimming: 3 bases; junction bases outside the gene matches: 11. The CDR3 DNA reads as TGTGCCAGCAGTTCCCCCCCGACAGGGTTTGCTAATGAAAAACTGTTTTTT. Translating gives CASSSPPTGFANEKLFF.

Notes on this clonotype: This may be a read error: a much more frequent sequence differs by one nucleotide. V is TRBV20-1 and J is TRBJ1-4; D remains unclear. Trimming took off 2 bases at V and 2 bases at J, with 18 bases between the two ends. This CDR3 has 17 residues. Germline V gene sequence: CDR1 DFQATT, CDR2 SNEGSKA (reference sequence). The CDR3 spells CSARYRGRYSTNEKLFF. The CDR3 DNA sequence: TGCAGTGCTAGATATCGGGGAAGATACAGTACTAATGAAAAACTGTTTTTT.

In this sample, this clonotype turned up many times. The J gene is TRBJ2-7, the V gene TRBV19; 10 bases map to TRBD1. The CDR3 spans 14 residues. Germline CDR1 is LNHDA and CDR2 is SQIVND (reference sequence). Germline trimming cut 5 bases from V and 0 bases from J; bases unmatched to any gene: 1. The CDR3 here is CASSGQGVSYEQYF. Written as DNA, the CDR3 is TGTGCCAGTAGTGGACAGGGGGTCTCCTACGAGCAGTACTTC.

This rearrangement joins TRBV20-1 to TRBJ2-4; 7 nucleotides agree with TRBD1. From germline, CDR1 is DFQATT and CDR2 SNEGSKA (reference sequence). Trimming took 3 bases from V and 1 from J; bases not matched to a gene: 9. The CDR3 sequence is 16 residues long. The CDR3 DNA reads TGCAGTGCTAGTTTCAGGGGGAATATTGCCAAAAACATTCAGTACTTC. It is translated as CSASFRGNIAKNIQYF.

The table lists this clonotype with many counts. The chain combines TRBV5-1 with TRBJ2-7; 9 bases are a match to TRBD1. In germline, CDR1 is SGHRS, CDR2 YFSETQ. Unmatched junction bases numbered 10, after V lost 4 bases and J lost 2 bases. CDR3 size: 16 residues. DNA for the CDR3: TGCGCCAGCAGCATACTACAGGGGGCAGGTACCTACGAGCAGTACTTC. This translates into CASSILQGAGTYEQYF. The whole variable domain, filled in from reference TRBV5-1 and TRBJ2-7, reads KAGVTQTPRYLIKTRGQQVTLSCSPISGHRSVSWYQQTPGQGLQFLFEYFSETQRNKGNFPGRFSGRQFSNSRSEMNVSTLELGDSALYLCASSILQGAGTYEQYFGPGTRLTVT.

This clonotype was observed at least ten times. The chain links TRBV5-6 to TRBJ1-2; D might be TRBD1 (5 bases). Between the trimmed V and J ends, which lost 1 base and 7 bases, there was a span of 20 bases. This CDR3 contains 16 residues. The germline CDR1 and CDR2 sequences are SGHDT and YYEEEE. The CDR3, as DNA: TGTGCCAGCAGCTTGACGCCCGGCAGGGTTAACAGTGGCTACACCTTC. It specifies CASSLTPGRVNSGYTF.

The gene calls are TRBV28 and TRBJ2-5; the D gene is possibly TRBD1 (5 bases). The germline V and J ends were trimmed by 3 bases and 11 bases, with 16 bases remaining between them. The CDR3 covers 13 residues. CDR1 and CDR2 from the germline V gene are MDHEN and SYDVKM. This chain's CDR3 is CASSFLPTRAQYF. Here the CDR3 DNA reads TGTGCCAGCAGTTTCCTTCCCACCAGGGCTCAGTACTTC.

J is TRBJ2-5 and V is TRBV7-2; D may be TRBD2 (6 bases). The CDR3 covers 16 residues. The ends were cut back, 5 bases at V and 7 bases at J, with 23 bases in the middle. The germline V gene encodes CDR1 SGHTA and CDR2 FQGNSA. CDR3 nucleotides: TGTGCCAGCAGCCGCCTACCAGAGGGGACTCGGTCGACCCAGTACTTC. Its translation: CASSRLPEGTRSTQYF. Together with reference TRBV7-2 and TRBJ2-5, the CDR3 gives the full variable domain: GAGVSQSPSNKVTEKGKDVELRCDPISGHTALYWYRQSLGQGLEFLIYFQGNSAPDKSGLPSDRFSAERTGGSVSTLTIQRTQQEDSAVYLCASSRLPEGTRSTQYFGPGTRLLVL.

The chain is built from TRBV11-1 and TRBJ2-1, with 8 nucleotides matching TRBD1. The CDR3 is 16 residues long. With 1 base clipped from V and 2 bases from J, the junction kept 4 bases outside the gene matches. CDR1 and CDR2 from the germline V gene are SGHAT and FQDESV (reference sequence). In DNA, the CDR3 is TGTGCCAGCAGCTTAGGGCAGGGGGCTCCCTACAATGAGCAGTTCTTC. This codes for CASSLGQGAPYNEQFF.

V is TRBV5-1 and J is TRBJ1-2; D unresolved. This CDR3 is 13 amino acids long. Germline V gives CDR1 SGHRS, CDR2 YFSETQ. Trimming took 0 bases from V and 7 from J, leaving 10 bases between them. In DNA form, the CDR3 reads TGCGCCAGCAGCTTGGCTGGACGCAGTGGCTACACCTTC. Its translation: CASSLAGRSGYTF.

This clonotype showed up just a few times. The V call is TRBV28, the J call TRBJ1-5; no clear D gene. Looked up from germline, CDR1 is MDHEN and CDR2 is SYDVKM. V was shortened by 7 bases and J by 7 bases, with 11 bases between the two germline ends. The CDR3 contains 12 residues. The CDR3 spells CASTKETQPQHF. The CDR3 region has the DNA TGTGCCAGCACCAAGGAAACCCAGCCCCAGCATTTT.

This clonotype was picked up many times. The chain employs TRBV3-1 and TRBJ2-7; 10 bases align to TRBD2. CDR1 and CDR2 (germline): LGHDT, YNNKEL (reference sequence). V gave up 6 bases and J gave up 0 bases; unmatched junction bases: 5. The CDR3 has 15 residues. CDR3 amino acids: CASRESGGASYEQYF. The CDR3 bases are TGTGCCAGCAGAGAGAGCGGGGGGGCCTCCTACGAGCAGTACTTC.

The chain joins TRBV3-1 to TRBJ1-3; D is unresolved. The CDR3 totals 12 residues. Germline V gives CDR1 LGHDT, CDR2 YNNKEL (reference sequence). Between the trimmed V and J ends, which lost 6 bases and 4 bases, there was a span of 7 bases. CDR3 residues: CASRDLGNTIYF. The CDR3 nucleotides read TGTGCCAGCAGGGACCTAGGAAACACCATATATTTT.

This clonotype was seen repeatedly, ten times or more. V is TRBV7-9 and J is TRBJ2-7; 11 bases align to TRBD1. V lost 5 bases to trimming and J lost 1 base; unmatched junction nucleotides: 13. CDR1 and CDR2 (germline): SEHNR, FQNEAQ (reference sequence). The CDR3 runs 18 residues. The CDR3 sequence: CASSTSLRTGGQSYEQYF. The CDR3 bases are TGTGCCAGCAGCACCTCGCTACGGACAGGGGGCCAATCCTACGAGCAGTACTTC.

This clonotype was seen a few times. This chain joins TRBV4-1 and TRBJ1-1; 7 bases match TRBD1. The V segment lost 2 bases and the J segment 0 bases; nucleotides outside the gene matches: 3. CDR3 length equals 15 residues. Germline-derived CDR1 and CDR2 are MGHRA and YSYEKL. Written as DNA, the CDR3 is TGCGCCAGCAGCCAATCACAGGGGTTGAACACTGAAGCTTTCTTT. It codes for CASSQSQGLNTEAFF.

V is TRBV19 and J is TRBJ2-3; D unresolved. The CDR3 consists of 13 residues. Germline lookup yields CDR1 LNHDA and CDR2 SQIVND (reference sequence). V lost 4 bases and J lost 6, with 11 bases in between. CDR3 bases: TGTGCCAGTAGTAAGACGGATGCCGATACGCAGTATTTT. Translating gives CASSKTDADTQYF. The full variable domain, its missing parts supplied by reference TRBV19 and TRBJ2-3, is DGGITQSPKYLFRKEGQNVTLSCEQNLNHDAMYWYRQDPGQGLRLIYYSQIVNDFQKGDIAEGYSVSREKKESFPLTVTSAQKNPTAFYLCASSKTDADTQYFGPGTRLTVL.